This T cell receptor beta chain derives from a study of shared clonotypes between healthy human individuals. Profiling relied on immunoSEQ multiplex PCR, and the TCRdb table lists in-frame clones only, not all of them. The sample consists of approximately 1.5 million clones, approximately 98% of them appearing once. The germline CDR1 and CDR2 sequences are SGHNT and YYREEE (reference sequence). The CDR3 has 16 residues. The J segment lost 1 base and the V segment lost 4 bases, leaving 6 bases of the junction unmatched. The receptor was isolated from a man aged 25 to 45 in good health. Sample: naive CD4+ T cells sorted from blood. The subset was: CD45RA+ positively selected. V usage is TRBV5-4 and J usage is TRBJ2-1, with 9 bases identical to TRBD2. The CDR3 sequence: CASSHLAGISYNEQFF. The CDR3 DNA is TGTGCCAGCAGCCACCTAGCGGGAATTTCCTACAATGAGCAGTTCTTC.